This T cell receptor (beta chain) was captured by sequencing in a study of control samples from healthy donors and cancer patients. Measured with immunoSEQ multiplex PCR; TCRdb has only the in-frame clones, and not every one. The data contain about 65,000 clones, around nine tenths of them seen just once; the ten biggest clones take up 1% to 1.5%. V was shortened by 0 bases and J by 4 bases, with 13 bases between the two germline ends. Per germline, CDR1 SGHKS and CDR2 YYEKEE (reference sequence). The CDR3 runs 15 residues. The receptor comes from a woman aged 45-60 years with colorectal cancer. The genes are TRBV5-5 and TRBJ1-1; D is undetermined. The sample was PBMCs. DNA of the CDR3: TGTGCCAGCAGCTTGGACTGGCAGGCGGGCACTGAAGCTTTCTTT. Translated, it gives CASSLDWQAGTEAFF.